A selection of T cell receptor beta chains follows, all from one sample in a study of PD-1 blockade in classical Hodgkin lymphoma. Repertoires were generated with immunoSEQ multiplex PCR, while TCRdb's copy carries only in-frame clones and drops some. This table holds approximately 65,000 clones, about 90% found once. This specimen consisted of peripheral blood mononuclear cells (PBMCs), obtained before the fourth cycle of nivolumab. Receptors were obtained from a human donor with classical Hodgkin lymphoma. Each CDR3 is given with its conserved first and last residue. The order of the fields is V gene, J gene, D gene, clone size, CDR3 DNA, CDR3 protein. The D gene is left open where the match is weak. Size is omitted from some rows. Given values are once, few, many or a class for expanded clones.

V gene: TRBV5-6; J gene: TRBJ2-3; D gene: -; clone size: -; CDR3 DNA: TGTGCCAGCAGCATCCGGGACTTCACAGATACGCAGTATTTT; CDR3 protein: CASSIRDFTDTQYF
V gene: TRBV27; J gene: TRBJ1-3; D gene: -; clone size: -; CDR3 DNA: TGTGCCAGCAGTTTGGGACGGTCCTCTGGAAACACCATATATTTT; CDR3 protein: CASSLGRSSGNTIYF
V gene: TRBV5-4; J gene: TRBJ1-1; D gene: -; clone size: -; CDR3 DNA: TGTGCCAGCAGCTTTAGGAGAGCCTTTGGTCAGAACACTGAAGCTTTCTTT; CDR3 protein: CASSFRRAFGQNTEAFF
V gene: TRBV30; J gene: TRBJ1-6; D gene: -; clone size: few; CDR3 DNA: TGTGCCTGGAGTACCAGGCCGGTCAGCTCCTATAATTCACCCCTCCACTTT; CDR3 protein: CAWSTRPVSSYNSPLHF
V gene: TRBV7-9; J gene: TRBJ1-3; D gene: -; clone size: -; CDR3 DNA: TGTGCCAGCAGCAAGAACCCTGGAAACACCATATATTTT; CDR3 protein: CASSKNPGNTIYF
V gene: TRBV19; J gene: TRBJ2-7; D gene: -; clone size: -; CDR3 DNA: TGTGCCAGTAGTACTGGGGGGGAGCAGTACTTC; CDR3 protein: CASSTGGEQYF
V gene: TRBV27; J gene: TRBJ2-2; D gene: TRBD1; clone size: -; CDR3 DNA: TGTGCCAGCACCCAAGGGGGCCACGGGGAGCTGTTTTTT; CDR3 protein: CASTQGGHGELFF
V gene: TRBV6-5; J gene: TRBJ1-5; D gene: -; clone size: -; CDR3 DNA: TGTGCCAGCCGGGGGCAAGTGCAGCCCCAGCATTTT; CDR3 protein: CASRGQVQPQHF
V gene: TRBV10-3; J gene: TRBJ1-2; D gene: TRBD1; clone size: -; CDR3 DNA: TGTGCCATCAGTAAAACAGGGGGAGCTAACTATGGCTACACCTTC; CDR3 protein: CAISKTGGANYGYTF
V gene: TRBV7-9; J gene: TRBJ2-1; D gene: -; clone size: -; CDR3 DNA: TGTGCCAGCAGCCCACAGTGGCGGCATGACCGCGATGAGCAGTTCTTC; CDR3 protein: CASSPQWRHDRDEQFF
V gene: TRBV29-1; J gene: TRBJ2-1; D gene: -; clone size: -; CDR3 DNA: TGCAGCGTTGAACTCCTGGAGGCAGGGGACAATGAGCAGTTCTTC; CDR3 protein: CSVELLEAGDNEQFF